This TCR beta chain was captured in a study of blood T cell repertoires in COVID-19. Study background: Samples taken during acute and convalescent COVID-19 were collected in the United States, Italy and Spain. Sample material is recorded as cDNA or gDNA derived from T cells, B-cell-depleted T cells, or PBMCs.

Per the germline V gene, CDR1 is MNHEY and CDR2 is SMNVEV (reference sequence). Losses at the gene ends were 5 bases for V and 4 bases for J; bases not matched to a gene: 8. The length of the CDR3 is 15 residues. Source study methods: By means of reference gene primer amplification, nucleated cell counts were estimated. Produced via immunoSEQ multiplex PCR; TCRdb's table is partial and in-frame only. D and trimming come from the DNA, and the V and J calls and clone size come from that table. The sample records about 150,000 clones, 88% being singletons. This clonotype was sampled from a human donor in a cohort sampled during active COVID-19. The specimen sequenced was peripheral blood. The chain carries TRBV27 and TRBJ2-4; 7 bases agree with TRBD1. In DNA, the CDR3 is TGTGCCAGCAGTAGAACAGGGGCCTATAAAAACATTCAGTACTTC. Translating gives CASSRTGAYKNIQYF.